This T cell receptor (beta chain) was captured by sequencing in a study of T-cell reconstitution after alpha-beta-depleted transplantation in children. Germline V gene data show CDR1 as MNHEY and CDR2 as SMNVEV (reference sequence). The CDR3 has 12 amino acids. The ends were cut back, 8 bases at V and 9 bases at J, with 16 bases in the middle. Study-wide results and limits: T-cell counts and diversity were attributed mostly to newly produced T cells one year after transplant. Some patients showed high day-60 TCRbeta diversity, which derived from surviving recipient T cells and thymic progenitors.

This clonotype appeared many times. The antigen remains undetermined. As it was prepared, the TCRbeta library received unique molecular identifiers. MiXCR was run by TCRdb on the PCR reads, yielding one entry per CDR3 protein. This sample yields about 210,000 distinct CDR3 sequences, of which over 15% are seen a single time; 43% belongs to the top ten. This specimen consisted of PBMCs, mostly from graft donor cells, obtained 360 days after TCRalphabeta/CD19-depleted stem cell transplant. This receptor was obtained from a male patient aged 2-15 years who had a stem cell transplant for acute lymphoblastic leukemia, so the T cells may come from the graft donor. The chain employs TRBV27 and TRBJ1-1; TRBD1 is a possible D gene (6 bases). Here the CDR3 reads CASLEGGEKAFF. CDR3 in DNA: TGTGCCAGCCTCGAGGGGGGAGAAAAAGCTTTCTTT.